Following are 26 T cell receptor beta chains from one sample sequenced in a study of Ad26.COV2.S vaccination and SARS-CoV-2 variants. Specified treatment: roughly 19 received Ad26.COV2.S at low or high dose, single or two shots; 5 received placebo; per-sample allocation not given. Samples analyzed were those drawn on day 63 after the first vaccine or placebo injection. Here immunoSEQ multiplex PCR was the method, and the copy in TCRdb shows in-frame clones only, minus some. The sample shows approximately 300,000 clones, around four fifths of them seen only once. The sequences come from peripheral blood, collected in a trial of Ad26.COV2.S vaccine versus placebo. The receptor set was obtained from a person between 18 and 65 years old who received the Ad26.COV2.S COVID-19 vaccine or a placebo.

This sequence joins TRBV12-3 or TRBV12-4 and TRBJ1-2; no definite D call. Trimming took off 2 bases at V and 3 bases at J, with 7 bases between the two ends. There are 13 residues in the CDR3. The CDR3: CASSLYPDYGYTF. In nucleotides, the CDR3 is TGTGCCAGCAGTTTATACCCCGACTATGGCTACACCTTC.

The rearrangement links TRBV6-2 or TRBV6-3 to TRBJ1-3, with no clear D. This CDR3 contains 16 residues. V was clipped by 2 bases and J by 0 bases, with 11 bases between them. Looked up from germline, CDR1 is MNHEY and CDR2 is SVGEGT. The DNA of the CDR3 is TGTGCCAGCAGTTACGGTAGCAGACACTCTGGAAACACCATATATTTT. Protein product: CASSYGSRHSGNTIYF.

The CDR3 region has the DNA TGTGCCAGCAGTTTACAAGACAGGGGGCTCATGGGGAGATATGGCTACACCTTC. Translated, it gives CASSLQDRGLMGRYGYTF. V gene TRBV28 combines with J gene TRBJ1-2; TRBD1 agrees at 10 bases. V lost 2 bases, J lost 5 bases, and 14 bases stayed unmatched. The CDR3 length is 18 residues. Germline V lookup: CDR1 MDHEN, CDR2 SYDVKM.

This sequence joins TRBV3-1 (or the pseudogene TRBV3-2) and TRBJ1-2; D gene unclear. Between the trimmed V and J ends, which lost 1 base and 7 bases, there was a span of 16 bases. The length of the CDR3 is 15 residues. Germline V gene lookup returns CDR1 LGHDT and CDR2 YNNKEL (reference sequence). The CDR3: CASSQGLLTLSGYTF. The DNA of the CDR3 is TGTGCCAGCAGCCAAGGGCTTCTGACCTTAAGTGGCTACACCTTC.

This clone is a singleton in its sample. The genes are TRBV28 and TRBJ2-1; D is possibly TRBD1 (6 bases). Germline V CDR1 and CDR2: MDHEN, SYDVKM. This CDR3 contains 14 residues. V shed 5 bases and J shed 6 bases, with 14 bases lying between them. This CDR3 is CASSDNTGFNEQFF. DNA for the CDR3: TGTGCCAGCAGTGATAATACAGGGTTCAATGAGCAGTTCTTC.

The chain couples TRBV7-2 to TRBJ2-4; D might be TRBD2 (5 bases). The CDR3 is 15 residues long. The germline V and J ends were trimmed by 1 base and 3 bases, with 10 bases remaining between them. Germline values: CDR1 SGHTA, CDR2 FQGNSA. The CDR3 sequence: CASSLERVGKNIQYF. The CDR3 region has the DNA TGTGCCAGCAGCTTAGAGAGGGTTGGCAAAAACATTCAGTACTTC.

The chain links TRBV7-8 to TRBJ2-3, with 9 bases fitting TRBD2. The junction had 20 bases not matched to a gene; V was cut back by 5 bases and J by 8 bases. The CDR3 runs to 18 residues. Germline assignment: CDR1 SGHVS and CDR2 FQNEAQ. CDR3 coding DNA: TGTGCCAGCAGCCTCCTCTATGGTGGGGCAGCGGGGGGTAGTACGCAGTATTTT. It codes for CASSLLYGGAAGGSTQYF.

About this clone itself: Distinct nucleotide sequences in the sample also encode this CDR3. The chain couples TRBV27 to TRBJ1-3; TRBD1 aligns across 8 bases. The CDR3 consists of 15 residues. The J segment lost 0 bases and the V segment lost 2 bases, leaving 0 bases of the junction unmatched. From germline, CDR1 is MNHEY and CDR2 SMNVEV (reference sequence). CDR3: CASSLTGGSGNTIYF. The CDR3, as DNA: TGTGCCAGCAGTTTAACAGGGGGCTCTGGAAACACCATATATTTT.

This clone was observed a single time. The genes are TRBV7-6 and TRBJ2-3; perhaps TRBD1 as D (5 bases). The CDR3 has 17 amino acids. The germline gives CDR1 SGHVS, CDR2 FNYEAQ. V lost 0 bases and J lost 0, with 13 bases in between. The DNA for the CDR3 is TGTGCCAGCAGCTTAGCGCCGCAGGGTGCTAGCACAGATACGCAGTATTTT. This encodes CASSLAPQGASTDTQYF.

In its sample, this clone was seen a few times. The chain links TRBV2 to TRBJ1-1, with 8 bases fitting TRBD1. Trimming at V came to 6 bases and at J to 5 bases, leaving 14 bases not matched to a gene. The CDR3 runs 16 residues. The germline CDR1 and CDR2 sequences are SNHLY and FYNNEI. CDR3 DNA sequence: TGTGCCAGCAGGACAGTCAGGGGGCGAGGGGGAACTGAAGCTTTCTTT. It is translated as CASRTVRGRGGTEAFF.

This clone was picked up a small number of times. The chain couples TRBV30 to TRBJ1-2; maybe TRBD1 (6 bases). V lost 1 base and J 4 bases, leaving 10 bases between the germline ends. This CDR3 spans 13 amino acids. In germline, CDR1 is GTSNPN, CDR2 SVGIG (reference sequence). The CDR3 coding sequence is TGTGCCTGGAGTGGTCAGGGGCCCTATGGCTACACCTTC. Translation: CAWSGQGPYGYTF.

The rearrangement joins TRBV6-5 to TRBJ2-7; D is ambiguous. The CDR3 is made up of 15 amino acids. Germline CDR1 MNHEY, CDR2 SVGAGI. Trimming shortened V by 0 bases and J by 4 bases, and 13 bases separated the two germline ends. In DNA form, the CDR3 reads TGTGCCAGCAGTTACTCTAGACGGACGAGTTACGAGCAGTACTTC. Amino acid sequence: CASSYSRRTSYEQYF.

This chain connects TRBV12-3 or TRBV12-4 to TRBJ2-7; D is uncertain. V was pared by 5 bases and J by 2 bases, with 4 bases between. This CDR3 is 11 amino acids long. CDR3 region: CASSATYEQYF. The CDR3 nucleotides read TGTGCCAGCAGTGCTACCTACGAGCAGTACTTC.

The rearrangement uses TRBV11-3 and TRBJ2-2; no firm D call. Germline lookup yields CDR1 SGHNT and CDR2 YENEEA. The CDR3 runs 17 residues. Trimming cost V 2 bases and J 0 bases, with 13 bases left between them. In DNA form, the CDR3 reads TGTGCCAGCAGCTTATCACCCACACAGACGAACACCGGGGAGCTGTTTTTT. This encodes CASSLSPTQTNTGELFF.

The rearrangement joins TRBV19 to TRBJ2-5; 14 bases agree with TRBD2. This CDR3 contains 15 residues. Germline trimming cut 8 bases from V and 2 bases from J; bases unmatched to any gene: 4. Germline V gene lookup returns CDR1 LNHDA and CDR2 SQIVND (reference sequence). CDR3 amino acids: CASGTSGGLQETQYF. The CDR3 DNA sequence: TGTGCCAGTGGGACTAGCGGGGGACTACAAGAGACCCAGTACTTC.

As DNA, the CDR3 is TGTGCCTGGCCCGGGACAGGGAAGCCCCAGCATTTT. It codes for CAWPGTGKPQHF. The chain has TRBV30 and TRBJ1-5, with 9 bases fitting TRBD1. This CDR3 contains 12 residues. J gave up 8 bases and V 5 bases, and 4 bases lay outside the gene matches. CDR1 and CDR2 (germline): GTSNPN, SVGIG (reference sequence).

This chain connects TRBV2 to TRBJ2-2; a possible D gene is TRBD2 (5 bases). Trimming removed 8 bases at V and 0 bases at J, with 10 bases between. Germline V gene lookup returns CDR1 SNHLY and CDR2 FYNNEI. CDR3 length: 14 amino acids. The DNA of the CDR3 is TGTGCCAGCTTGCCTAGCTCGAACACCGGGGAGCTGTTTTTT. The encoded protein is CASLPSSNTGELFF.

The J gene is TRBJ2-3, the V gene TRBV27, with D perhaps matching TRBD1 or TRBD2 (5 bases each). The V gene lost 6 bases and the J gene lost 0 bases, with 19 bases spanning the gap. Per germline, CDR1 MNHEY and CDR2 SMNVEV (reference sequence). This CDR3 is 17 amino acids long. In DNA form, the CDR3 reads TGTGCCAGCAGGGCTAATGGGGCTTCGGGGAGCACAGATACGCAGTATTTT. Translating gives CASRANGASGSTDTQYF.

This sequence joins TRBV15 and TRBJ1-5, with D tentatively TRBD1 (6 bases). V was pared by 3 bases and J by 7 bases, with 22 bases between. The CDR3 consists of 17 residues. CDR1 is LNHNV and CDR2 is YYDKDF in the germline V gene (reference sequence). DNA for the CDR3: TGTGCCACCAGCAGCCTCACCGGGGGCTACGTCGGGCAGCCCCAGCATTTT. This gives the protein CATSSLTGGYVGQPQHF.

The V gene is TRBV7-9, the J gene TRBJ2-7; 9 bases are shared with TRBD1. Germline loops: CDR1 SEHNR, CDR2 FQNEAQ (reference sequence). J gave up 0 bases and V 5 bases, and 11 bases lay outside the gene matches. The CDR3 is 17 amino acids. The CDR3, as DNA: TGTGCCAGCAGCGAGGGGACCACAGGGGGCCTCTCCTACGAGCAGTACTTC. Its protein product is CASSEGTTGGLSYEQYF.

The V and J genes are TRBV7-2 and TRBJ2-7; 10 bases are a match to TRBD1. The junction had 7 bases not matched to a gene; V was cut back by 5 bases and J by 6 bases. This CDR3 has 14 amino acids. From germline, CDR1 is SGHTA and CDR2 FQGNSA. CDR3 DNA sequence: TGTGCCAGCAGCCCAAGACAGGGGGCTGGCGAGCAGTACTTC. Translation: CASSPRQGAGEQYF.

The chain recombines TRBV10-3 with TRBJ2-6; D not resolved. CDR3 length: 15 residues. V was clipped by 3 bases and J by 0 bases, with 6 bases between them. CDR1 and CDR2 (germline): ENHRY, SYGVKD. CDR3 loop: CAISDRNSGANVLTF. Here the CDR3 DNA reads TGTGCCATCAGTGACAGAAACTCTGGGGCCAACGTCCTGACTTTC.

This chain links TRBV6-6 with TRBJ1-3, with D unresolved. V was pared by 6 bases and J by 0 bases, with 12 bases between. Germline-derived CDR1 and CDR2 are MNHNY and SVGAGI (reference sequence). The CDR3 covers 15 residues. The CDR3 DNA sequence: TGTGCCAGCAGAAGATACATAAACTCTGGAAACACCATATATTTT. Its translation is CASRRYINSGNTIYF.

The chain recombines TRBV28 with TRBJ1-1; D possibly corresponds to TRBD1 (5 bases). The V end was cut by 4 bases, the J end by 10 bases, with 22 bases between. This CDR3 has 15 residues. Per germline, CDR1 MDHEN and CDR2 SYDVKM. The CDR3 bases are TGTGCCAGCAGTTACGAATGGGGCAGGGAATTTATAGCTTTCTTT. Protein: CASSYEWGREFIAFF.

The chain links TRBV29-1 to TRBJ1-4, with 7 bases matching TRBD1. V was pared by 5 bases and J by 4 bases, with 1 base of the junction left unmatched. Germline lookup yields CDR1 SQVTM and CDR2 ANQGSEA. The CDR3 is 12 residues long. Here the CDR3 reads CSVRDSNEKLFF. The DNA of the CDR3 is TGCAGCGTTAGGGACAGTAATGAAAAACTGTTTTTT. The full variable domain, with the rest looked up from reference TRBV29-1 and TRBJ1-4, is SAVISQKPSRDICQRGTSLTIQCQVDSQVTMMFWYRQQPGQSLTLIATANQGSEATYESGFVIDKFPISRPNLTFSTLTVSNMSPEDSSIYLCSVRDSNEKLFFGSGTQLSVL.

The chain couples TRBV29-1 to TRBJ1-3; TRBD1 might be the D (6 bases). The CDR3 consists of 14 residues. V dropped 7 bases and J dropped 0 bases, with 13 bases sitting between them. The V gene's germline CDR1 is SQVTM and CDR2 ANQGSEA. CDR3 coding DNA: TGCAGCGCCAAGCGGGACACCTCTGGAAACACCATATATTTT. It codes for CSAKRDTSGNTIYF.